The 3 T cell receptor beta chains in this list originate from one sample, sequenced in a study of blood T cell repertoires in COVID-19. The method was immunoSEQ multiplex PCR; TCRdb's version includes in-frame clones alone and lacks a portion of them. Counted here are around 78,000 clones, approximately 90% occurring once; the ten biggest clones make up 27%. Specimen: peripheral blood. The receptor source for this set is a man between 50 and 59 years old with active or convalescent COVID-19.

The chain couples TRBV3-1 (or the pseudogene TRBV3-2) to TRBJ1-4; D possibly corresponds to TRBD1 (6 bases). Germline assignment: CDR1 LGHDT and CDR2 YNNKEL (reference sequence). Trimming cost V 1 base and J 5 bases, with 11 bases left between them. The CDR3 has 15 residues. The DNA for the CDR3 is TGTGCCAGCAGCCAAGGGACAGACCCGAATGAAAAACTGTTTTTT. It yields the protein CASSQGTDPNEKLFF.

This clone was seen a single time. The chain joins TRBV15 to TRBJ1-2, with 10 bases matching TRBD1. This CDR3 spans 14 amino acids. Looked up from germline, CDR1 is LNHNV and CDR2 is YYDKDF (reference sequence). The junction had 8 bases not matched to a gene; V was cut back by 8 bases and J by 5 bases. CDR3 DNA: TGTGCCACCCGCTTGGGGACAGGGGCTTATGGCTACACCTTC. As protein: CATRLGTGAYGYTF. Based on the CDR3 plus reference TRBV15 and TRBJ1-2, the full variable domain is DAMVIQNPRYQVTQFGKPVTLSCSQTLNHNVMYWYQQKSSQAPKLLFHYYDKDFNNEADTPDNFQSRRPNTSFCFLDIRSPGLGDTAMYLCATRLGTGAYGYTFGSGTRLTVV.

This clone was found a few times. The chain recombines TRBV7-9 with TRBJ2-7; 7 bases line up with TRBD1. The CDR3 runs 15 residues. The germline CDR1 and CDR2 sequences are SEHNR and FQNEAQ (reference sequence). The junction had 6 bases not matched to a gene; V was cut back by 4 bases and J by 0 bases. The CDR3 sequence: CASSSTGTSSYEQYF. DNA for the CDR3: TGTGCCAGCAGCTCGACAGGGACGAGCTCCTACGAGCAGTACTTC. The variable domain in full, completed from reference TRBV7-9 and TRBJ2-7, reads DTGVSQNPRHKITKRGQNVTFRCDPISEHNRLYWYRQTLGQGPEFLTYFQNEAQLEKSRLLSDRFSAERPKGSFSTLEIQRTEQGDSAMYLCASSSTGTSSYEQYFGPGTRLTVT.